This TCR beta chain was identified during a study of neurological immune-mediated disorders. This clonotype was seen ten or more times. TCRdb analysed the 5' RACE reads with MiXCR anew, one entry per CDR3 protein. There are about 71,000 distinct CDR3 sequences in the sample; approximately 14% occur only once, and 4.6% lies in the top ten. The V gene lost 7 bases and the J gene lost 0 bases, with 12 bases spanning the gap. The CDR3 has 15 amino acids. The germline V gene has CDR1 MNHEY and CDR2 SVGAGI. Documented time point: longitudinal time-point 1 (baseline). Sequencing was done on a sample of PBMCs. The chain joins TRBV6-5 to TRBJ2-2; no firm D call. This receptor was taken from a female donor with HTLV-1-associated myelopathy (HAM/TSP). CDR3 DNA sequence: TGTGCCAGCACCCCTAACGGCGCGAACACCGGGGAGCTGTTTTTT. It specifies CASTPNGANTGELFF.